This passage covers 31 T cell receptor beta chains from one sample sequenced in a study of blood T cells in healthy people across ages. Primers used in a second PCR of roughly 6 to 12 cycles were a sample-barcoded 5' primer and a J-beta primer mix. Using its own MiXCR run on the 5' RACE reads, TCRdb lists one record per CDR3 protein. The sample has around 1,500,000 distinct CDR3 sequences, 35% to 45% seen once. What was sequenced was blood. These receptors were collected from a woman aged 18 to 35 in good health.

The V call is TRBV30, the J call TRBJ1-5; 7 bases are shared with TRBD1. Germline CDR1 and CDR2: GTSNPN and SVGIG (reference sequence). The CDR3 contains 14 residues. V shed 3 bases, J shed 4 bases, and the junction held 6 bases outside the gene matches. For the CDR3, the DNA is TGTGCCTGGAGCATCGGACAGGCTAATCAGCCCCAGCATTTT. Translated, it gives CAWSIGQANQPQHF.

The chain employs TRBV10-3 and TRBJ2-7; 8 positions agree with TRBD2. The CDR3 is 15 amino acids. Unmatched junction bases numbered 14, after V lost 6 bases and J lost 7 bases. Germline V gene sequence: CDR1 ENHRY, CDR2 SYGVKD. CDR3 amino acids: CAIRGEASGYNEQYF. CDR3 nucleotides: TGTGCCATCAGGGGGGAGGCTAGCGGGTACAATGAGCAGTACTTC.

The chain recombines TRBV5-1 with TRBJ2-7; 9 bases line up with TRBD1. Germline V CDR1 and CDR2: SGHRS, YFSETQ. The CDR3 runs to 13 residues. The junction had 4 bases not matched to a gene; V was cut back by 4 bases and J by 5 bases. The CDR3 region is CASSIGTGNEQYF. The CDR3 DNA reads TGCGCCAGCAGCATAGGGACAGGGAACGAGCAGTACTTC.

The chain is built from TRBV29-1 and TRBJ2-7; 7 bases are a match to TRBD2. V lost 2 bases to trimming and J lost 3 bases; unmatched junction nucleotides: 13. CDR1 and CDR2 from the germline V gene are SQVTM and ANQGSEA. The CDR3 sequence is 16 residues long. The CDR3 DNA follows: TGCAGCGTTGAAAAAGGGGCTTGGCGGGGGAACTACGAGCAGTACTTC. Its protein product is CSVEKGAWRGNYEQYF.

This clonotype was detected a few times. The V and J genes are TRBV27 and TRBJ2-3; 8 bases are a match to TRBD2. CDR3 size: 15 residues. V lost 5 bases to trimming and J lost 4 bases; unmatched junction nucleotides: 8. Germline V gene data show CDR1 as MNHEY and CDR2 as SMNVEV (reference sequence). The CDR3 sequence: CASSNSGTRPDTQYF. The CDR3 DNA is TGTGCCAGCAGTAACTCCGGGACTAGGCCAGATACGCAGTATTTT.

This clonotype was counted ten times or more. The chain uses TRBV12-3 or TRBV12-4 and TRBJ1-1; D unresolved. The V and J ends lost 2 bases and 0 bases respectively, with 4 bases between them. The length of the CDR3 is 13 residues. The CDR3 DNA sequence: TGTGCCAGCAGTTTATTACTGAACACTGAAGCTTTCTTT. Residues: CASSLLLNTEAFF.

This clonotype has only a few counts. The chain uses TRBV10-3 and TRBJ2-2; 8 positions agree with TRBD2. The germline gives CDR1 ENHRY, CDR2 SYGVKD. This CDR3 comprises 15 residues. With V trimmed by 4 bases and J by 4 bases, 5 bases remained unmatched. Written as DNA, the CDR3 is TGTGCCATCAGTGTTGGCGGGGGGACCACCGGGGAGCTGTTTTTT. Translating it yields CAISVGGGTTGELFF.

This clonotype was found once. This may stem from a read error, because a much larger clone lies one nucleotide away. The chain carries TRBV10-3 and TRBJ1-1; no reliable D call. Germline V CDR1 and CDR2: ENHRY, SYGVKD. Trimming took 10 bases from V and 3 from J, leaving 15 bases between them. The CDR3 runs to 13 residues. CDR3 amino acids: CASRPDLDTEAFF. The CDR3 region has the DNA TGTGCCAGCAGGCCCGATTTGGACACTGAAGCTTTCTTT.

J is TRBJ1-3 and V is TRBV7-2; D is unclear. Trimming took 6 bases from V and 4 from J, leaving 13 bases between them. The CDR3 consists of 14 residues. CDR1 and CDR2 (germline): SGHTA, FQGNSA. The DNA for the CDR3 is TGTGCCAGCAGTTCCGATGCACTCGGAAACACCATATATTTT. It specifies CASSSDALGNTIYF. The full variable domain, rest sourced from reference TRBV7-2 and TRBJ1-3, is GAGVSQSPSNKVTEKGKDVELRCDPISGHTALYWYRQSLGQGLEFLIYFQGNSAPDKSGLPSDRFSAERTGGSVSTLTIQRTQQEDSAVYLCASSSDALGNTIYFGEGSWLTVV.

The table lists this clonotype with a few counts. The CDR3 here is CASSMGQGGYGYTF. The CDR3 bases are TGTGCCAGCAGCATGGGACAGGGGGGCTATGGCTACACCTTC. V is TRBV7-2 and J is TRBJ1-2, with TRBD1 identical over 11 bases. V gave up 5 bases and J gave up 4 bases; unmatched junction bases: 3. The CDR3 runs 14 residues. CDR1 and CDR2 from the germline V gene are SGHTA and FQGNSA.

The chain recombines TRBV12-3 or TRBV12-4 with TRBJ2-3, with TRBD1 matching 9 bases. V was clipped by 6 bases and J by 1 base; unmatched bases: 5. The CDR3 sequence is 15 residues long. The CDR3 region is CASSRDRAGTDTQYF. CDR3 in DNA: TGTGCCAGCAGCCGGGACAGGGCAGGCACAGATACGCAGTATTTT.

This clonotype was detected many times. This chain links TRBV9 with TRBJ2-1; 9 bases map to TRBD2. Trimming took 2 bases from V and 3 from J; bases not matched to a gene: 3. The CDR3 is 15 residues long. Looked up from germline, CDR1 is SGDLS and CDR2 is YYNGEE. The CDR3 sequence is CASSVTSGFYNEQFF. The CDR3 DNA follows: TGTGCCAGCAGCGTCACTAGCGGGTTCTACAATGAGCAGTTCTTC.

This clonotype is termed medium-sized. This sequence joins TRBV20-1 and TRBJ2-3; TRBD2 matches 11 bases. Trimming took 0 bases from V and 4 from J; bases not matched to a gene: 9. From germline, CDR1 is DFQATT and CDR2 SNEGSKA (reference sequence). The CDR3 length is 17 residues. The CDR3 DNA reads as TGCAGTGCTAGAGACGTACTAGCGGGAGTTAGGGCAGATACGCAGTATTTT. This encodes CSARDVLAGVRADTQYF.

The V call is TRBV28, the J call TRBJ1-2, with D unresolved. Trimming took 6 bases from V and 0 from J, leaving 17 bases between them. CDR1 MDHEN and CDR2 SYDVKM come from the germline V gene. The CDR3 runs 16 residues. The CDR3 nucleotides are TGTGCCAGCAGCCCCCGACTTCTAATTTCTAACTATGGCTACACCTTC. It yields the protein CASSPRLLISNYGYTF.

This chain connects TRBV12-3 or TRBV12-4 to TRBJ1-6; TRBD1 matches 7 bases. The ends lost 2 bases at V and 7 bases at J; junction bases unmatched: 2. The CDR3 extends over 14 amino acids. The CDR3 protein is CASSLTGQNSPLHF. The CDR3 DNA follows: TGTGCCAGCAGTTTAACGGGACAGAATTCACCCCTCCACTTT.

The V gene is TRBV12-3 or TRBV12-4, the J gene TRBJ2-3, with 7 bases identical to TRBD1. V lost 3 bases and J lost 2; bases outside the gene matches: 5. The CDR3 spans 15 residues. CDR3 region: CASSFRGPITDTQYF. CDR3 DNA: TGTGCCAGCAGTTTTAGGGGGCCTATCACAGATACGCAGTATTTT.

The chain recombines TRBV5-1 with TRBJ1-1; D is unclear. Trimming pared 4 bases from V and 4 bases from J, leaving 14 bases between. The CDR3 totals 14 residues. The germline V gene encodes CDR1 SGHRS and CDR2 YFSETQ. The CDR3 DNA is TGCGCCAGCAGCCCTACCGCGGGGAGCACTGAAGCTTTCTTT. It translates to CASSPTAGSTEAFF. Full variable domain (missing parts from reference TRBV5-1 and TRBJ1-1): KAGVTQTPRYLIKTRGQQVTLSCSPISGHRSVSWYQQTPGQGLQFLFEYFSETQRNKGNFPGRFSGRQFSNSRSEMNVSTLELGDSALYLCASSPTAGSTEAFFGQGTRLTVV.

The chain employs TRBV20-1 and TRBJ2-3; maybe TRBD2 (5 bases). Trimming took off 3 bases at V and 6 bases at J, with 16 bases between the two ends. CDR3 length: 14 residues. In germline, CDR1 is DFQATT, CDR2 SNEGSKA (reference sequence). The CDR3 loop reads CSASKSPGSDTQYF. The DNA for the CDR3 is TGCAGTGCTAGTAAAAGTCCTGGGAGTGATACGCAGTATTTT.

V and J are TRBV6-5 and TRBJ2-5; a possible D gene is TRBD2 (6 bases). Germline V gene data show CDR1 as MNHEY and CDR2 as SVGAGI. This CDR3 has 17 residues. V lost 4 bases and J 4 bases, leaving 22 bases between the germline ends. CDR3 bases: TGTGCCAGCAGTTCTACCGGCGGGGCCCTTAAACTAGAGACCCAGTACTTC. This sequence encodes CASSSTGGALKLETQYF.

J is TRBJ2-1 and V is TRBV7-9; D not certain. Germline CDR1 is SEHNR and CDR2 is FQNEAQ (reference sequence). Trimming left V 3 bases short and J 8 bases short, with 8 bases between. The CDR3 length is 12 residues. CDR3 DNA sequence: TGTGCCAGCAGCTTCTTGTTATATGAGCAGTTCTTC. Translated, it gives CASSFLLYEQFF.

This clonotype was picked up a small number of times. The J gene is TRBJ1-2, the V gene TRBV28; TRBD1 matches at 7 bases. The germline V gene has CDR1 MDHEN and CDR2 SYDVKM. The CDR3 totals 13 residues. The J segment lost 1 base and the V segment lost 8 bases, leaving 4 bases of the junction unmatched. This CDR3 is CASSDRINYGYTF. CDR3 coding DNA: TGTGCCAGCTCGGACAGGATTAACTATGGCTACACCTTC.

The chain carries TRBV15 and TRBJ2-5; D gene uncertain. Matching the DNA end better, TRBJ2-7 makes the J call doubtful. The V gene's germline CDR1 is LNHNV and CDR2 YYDKDF (reference sequence). The CDR3 is 14 residues long. The CDR3 protein is CATSRDTIAHEQYF. DNA of the CDR3: TGTGCCACCAGCAGAGATACGATAGCCCACGAGCAGTACTTC.

This chain joins TRBV12-3 or TRBV12-4 and TRBJ2-2, with 9 bases lining up with TRBD1. V was pared by 5 bases and J by 6 bases, with 13 bases of the junction left unmatched. The CDR3 contains 17 residues. CDR3 coding DNA: TGTGCCAGCAGTCTACGTCTACAGGGGGCGCATGCCGGGGAGCTGTTTTTT. Protein: CASSLRLQGAHAGELFF.

As regards this clonotype: One end of the junction fails to match germline, which may point to a read error. This chain connects TRBV20-1 to TRBJ2-4, with D maybe TRBD2 (5 bases). The CDR3 contains 13 residues. Germline assignment: CDR1 DFQATT and CDR2 SNEGSKA (reference sequence). CDR3 nucleotides: TGCAGTACTAGGTTCGGAGGCCGGGACATTCAGTACTTC. Amino acid sequence: CSTRFGGRDIQYF.

Remarks on this clonotype: A read error is possible here, since a much larger clone lies one base away. The V and J genes are TRBV7-2 and TRBJ2-5, with 10 bases identical to TRBD2. The J call may be wrong; the DNA end is better matched by TRBJ2-7. CDR3 length: 15 residues. The germline CDR1 and CDR2 sequences are SGHTA and FQGNSA. As DNA, the CDR3 is TGTGCCAGCAGCACAACTAGCGGGACCAAGTACGAGCAGTACTTC. This codes for CASSTTSGTKYEQYF.

The chain links TRBV29-1 to TRBJ1-4; tentative D call: TRBD1 (5 bases). V lost 6 bases and J lost 7, with 15 bases in between. Looked up from germline, CDR1 is SQVTM and CDR2 is ANQGSEA. The CDR3 is made up of 13 amino acids. CDR3 in DNA: TGCAGCGTGCAGGATTATAGGGGTGAAAAACTGTTTTTT. Its translation: CSVQDYRGEKLFF. The full variable domain, rest sourced from reference TRBV29-1 and TRBJ1-4, is SAVISQKPSRDICQRGTSLTIQCQVDSQVTMMFWYRQQPGQSLTLIATANQGSEATYESGFVIDKFPISRPNLTFSTLTVSNMSPEDSSIYLCSVQDYRGEKLFFGSGTQLSVL.

The V gene is TRBV7-2, the J gene TRBJ2-1; 9 bases map to TRBD2. V was clipped by 1 base and J by 9 bases; unmatched bases: 7. The CDR3 is 15 amino acids. The germline gives CDR1 SGHTA, CDR2 FQGNSA. Here the CDR3 reads CASSLVGGGAGEQFF. The CDR3 DNA reads as TGTGCCAGCAGCTTAGTAGGCGGGGGGGCCGGTGAGCAGTTCTTC.

In this sample, this clonotype turned up a few times. The DNA for the CDR3 is TGTGCCACCAGCAGAGATCAATTCCTAGCGGGAGTCTCCTACGAGCAGTACTTC. Its protein is CATSRDQFLAGVSYEQYF. The chain recombines TRBV15 with TRBJ2-7, with 10 bases fitting TRBD2. The V gene end was trimmed by 0 bases and the J gene end by 0 bases; junction bases not matched to a gene: 8. Germline CDR1 LNHNV, CDR2 YYDKDF (reference sequence). CDR3 length equals 18 residues. The full variable domain, completed using reference TRBV15 and TRBJ2-7, is DAMVIQNPRYQVTQFGKPVTLSCSQTLNHNVMYWYQQKSSQAPKLLFHYYDKDFNNEADTPDNFQSRRPNTSFCFLDIRSPGLGDTAMYLCATSRDQFLAGVSYEQYFGPGTRLTVT.

This clonotype was seen a handful of times. CDR3 in amino acids: CSGSEGFGRTEAFF. The CDR3 region has the DNA TGCAGTGGTTCCGAAGGGTTTGGGCGGACTGAAGCTTTCTTT. The chain recombines TRBV20-1 with TRBJ1-1; D remains ambiguous. CDR3 size: 14 residues. Germline V lookup: CDR1 DFQATT, CDR2 SNEGSKA (reference sequence). With 7 bases removed from V and 5 bases from J, the gap between germline ends came to 20 bases.

The chain uses TRBV7-9 and TRBJ2-5; maybe TRBD2 (6 bases). This CDR3 comprises 13 residues. CDR1 is SEHNR, CDR2 FQNEAQ, per germline (reference sequence). With 1 base removed from V and 10 bases from J, the gap between germline ends came to 13 bases. The CDR3 DNA reads as TGTGCCAGCAGCTTAGGCACCCGGGGAGGCCAGTACTTC. As protein: CASSLGTRGGQYF.

This clonotype turned up a few times. The chain uses TRBV20-1 and TRBJ1-2; 11 nucleotides agree with TRBD1. Losses at the gene ends were 4 bases for V and 4 bases for J; bases not matched to a gene: 14. Per germline, CDR1 DFQATT and CDR2 SNEGSKA (reference sequence). The CDR3 sequence is 17 residues long. The CDR3 region is CSATVSGTGGLGYGYTF. CDR3 nucleotide sequence: TGCAGTGCTACCGTATCCGGGACAGGGGGTTTAGGCTATGGCTACACCTTC.